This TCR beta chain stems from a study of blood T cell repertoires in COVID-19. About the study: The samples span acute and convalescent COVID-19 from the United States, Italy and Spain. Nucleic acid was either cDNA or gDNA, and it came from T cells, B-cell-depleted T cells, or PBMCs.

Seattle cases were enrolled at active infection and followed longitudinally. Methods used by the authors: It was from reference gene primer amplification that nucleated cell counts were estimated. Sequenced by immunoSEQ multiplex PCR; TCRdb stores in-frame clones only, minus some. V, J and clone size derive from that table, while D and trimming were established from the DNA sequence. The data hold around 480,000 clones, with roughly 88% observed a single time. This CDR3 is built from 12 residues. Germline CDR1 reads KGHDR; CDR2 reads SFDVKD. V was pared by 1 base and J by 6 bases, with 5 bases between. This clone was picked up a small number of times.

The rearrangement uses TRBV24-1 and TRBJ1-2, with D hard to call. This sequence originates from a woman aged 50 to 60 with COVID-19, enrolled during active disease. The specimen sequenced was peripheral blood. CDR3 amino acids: CATSDFSDGYTF. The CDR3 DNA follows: TGTGCCACCAGTGATTTTAGTGATGGCTACACCTTC.